The rows below give T cell receptor beta chains drawn from one sample of a study of T cells after yellow fever vaccination. Via MiXCR, TCRdb re-called the 5' RACE reads, giving one row per CDR3 protein. There are about 170,000 distinct CDR3 sequences in the sample; approximately 6.2% occur only once, and 2.9% lies in the top ten. The specimen was CD4+ T cells sorted from PBMCs, collected on the day of the first yellow fever vaccination. These receptors all come from a man aged 18 to 30 who received the YFV17D yellow fever vaccine. Both conserved end residues are part of each CDR3.

V	CDR3
TRBV6-5	CASSYSGGGGPGETQYF
TRBV12-3/TRBV12-4	CASSFRGGYTEAFF
TRBV30	CAWSPGENEQFF
TRBV6-5	CASGRNQGDTEAFF
TRBV29-1	CSVEASSSPAQYF
TRBV20-1	CSASGRSSTDTQYF
TRBV5-1	CASSLTGSYGYTF
TRBV29-1	CSVEGGALGYTF
TRBV11-2	CASSLGDPLLDTQYF
TRBV12-3/TRBV12-4	CASSLENIQYF
TRBV20-1	CSAREVGGPTDTQYF
TRBV9	CASSVAWDRVSDTQYF
TRBV6-5	CASSYLDPYNSPLHF
TRBV27	CASSSRISGNTIYF
TRBV10-3	CAISETGLAKNIQYF
TRBV9	CASSVAAKTGELFF
TRBV10-1	CASSDVTDTQYF
TRBV18	CASSPGTVSYNEQFF
TRBV29-1	CSVEDSLTGPGVAFF
TRBV20-1	CSASRARETQYF
TRBV5-6	CASSFGGRRYNEQFF
TRBV7-6	CASSLVGETQETQYF
TRBV5-1	CASSLSTEETQYF
TRBV7-2	CASSGKTGLGTGELFF
TRBV29-1	CSVGPGTGPETQYF
TRBV6-5	CASSYLGRAADEAFF
TRBV6-1	CASRKGSTDYEQYF
TRBV7-2	CASSLAGSRLRDTQYF
TRBV23-1	CHWVTSHSYEQYF
TRBV7-9	CASSPGGVYTDTQYF
TRBV20-1	CSAETGDTQYF
TRBV7-9	CASSEGHRQETQYF
TRBV5-1	CASSTTGGYGQPQHF
TRBV4-1	CASSPSGLQETQYF
TRBV20-1	CSARAGGNQPQHF
TRBV19	CASSTGTGGNTEAFF
TRBV20-1	CSASSRAKLFF
TRBV5-6	CAMSLGDHSYNEQFF
TRBV20-1	CSARWEGAGTDTQYF
TRBV20-1	CSATDGGRSYNEQFF
TRBV4-1	CASSYGTGRIRFGYTF
TRBV7-3	CASTPGLASGANVLTF
TRBV20-1	CSAIQDPYGYTF
TRBV28	CASSPWTSERVETQYF
TRBV7-2	CASSGDRNTEAFF
TRBV6-1	CASSVRAGLSTGELFF
TRBV4-1	CASSQFPLSGGAINEQFF
TRBV9	CASSVGPAGGGVQETQYF
TRBV9	CASSPRLNSGGAGETQYF
TRBV7-2	CASSLGPLDGYTF
TRBV20-1	CSASWAQGFPGELFF
TRBV5-1	CASSLLGVGTDTQYF
TRBV7-9	CASSLSAGLNTGELFF
TRBV10-3	CAISAPPGSKGNEQFF
TRBV18	CASSATGDSTDTQYF